One sample yielded the 19 T cell receptor beta chains listed below, sequenced in a study of identical twins. One entry per CDR3 protein results from TCRdb running MiXCR on the 5' RACE reads. The table has roughly 250,000 distinct CDR3 sequences, about an eighth seen once. Sequenced sample: memory (CD45RO+) T cells sorted from blood. Source of these receptors: a woman younger than 30 in good health.

The chain combines TRBV5-1 with TRBJ1-1; weak D call: TRBD1 (5 bases). This CDR3 comprises 15 residues. V was cut by 5 bases and J by 1 base, with 15 bases left in between. CDR1 is SGHRS, CDR2 YFSETQ, per germline. The CDR3 coding sequence is TGCGCCAGCAGTTGGGGGTATCTAGGGAACACTGAAGCTTTCTTT. It yields the protein CASSWGYLGNTEAFF.

The gene calls are TRBV4-3 and TRBJ1-1; the D is unclear. Germline CDR1 reads LGHNA; CDR2 reads YSLEER. V lost 1 base and J 11 bases, leaving 11 bases between the germline ends. CDR3 length equals 12 residues. The CDR3 protein is CASSQGTRTAFF. The CDR3 nucleotides are TGCGCCAGCAGCCAAGGGACTCGTACTGCTTTCTTT.

The V gene is TRBV20-1, the J gene TRBJ2-7; D is undetermined. This CDR3 comprises 12 residues. CDR1 is DFQATT and CDR2 is SNEGSKA in the germline V gene (reference sequence). With 6 bases removed from V and 2 bases from J, the gap between germline ends came to 11 bases. The CDR3 sequence: CSATRTTYEQYF. CDR3 DNA: TGCAGTGCGACGAGAACAACCTACGAGCAGTACTTC.

This clonotype was detected ten times or more. The rearrangement links TRBV20-1 to TRBJ2-7; 7 bases line up with TRBD1. V gave up 4 bases and J gave up 6 bases; unmatched junction bases: 9. CDR1 DFQATT and CDR2 SNEGSKA come from the germline V gene (reference sequence). The CDR3 sequence is 13 residues long. Here the CDR3 DNA reads TGCAGTGCTATACAACCGGGACAGATCGAGCAGTACTTC. Translated: CSAIQPGQIEQYF.

This clonotype was detected only a few times. The rearrangement uses TRBV28 and TRBJ2-5; TRBD2 is a possible D gene (5 bases). The V and J ends lost 5 bases and 0 bases respectively, with 13 bases between them. The CDR3 loop spans 15 amino acids. CDR1 and CDR2 (germline): MDHEN, SYDVKM. The CDR3 protein is CASSPLGGHQETQYF. The CDR3 region has the DNA TGTGCCAGCAGTCCGTTGGGCGGGCACCAAGAGACCCAGTACTTC.

V is TRBV20-1 and J is TRBJ2-3; TRBD2 might be the D (6 bases). This CDR3 comprises 12 residues. CDR1 and CDR2 (germline): DFQATT, SNEGSKA (reference sequence). Between the trimmed V and J ends, which lost 3 bases and 4 bases, there was a span of 8 bases. Here the CDR3 reads CSARRDPDTQYF. Written as DNA, the CDR3 is TGCAGTGCTAGGCGGGATCCAGATACGCAGTATTTT.

Only a few counts were recorded for this clonotype. V gene TRBV20-1 combines with J gene TRBJ2-7, with D uncertain. Germline CDR1 and CDR2: DFQATT and SNEGSKA (reference sequence). There are 13 residues in the CDR3. V was shortened by 2 bases and J by 0 bases, with 8 bases between the two germline ends. CDR3 sequence reads: CSARRAASYEQYF. CDR3 in DNA: TGCAGTGCTAGACGGGCCGCCTCCTACGAGCAGTACTTC.

This clonotype was picked up a small number of times. This chain links TRBV5-1 with TRBJ2-7; 8 bases align to TRBD2. The CDR3 covers 15 residues. Trimming cost V 0 bases and J 6 bases; bases outside gene matches: 8. Germline V lookup: CDR1 SGHRS, CDR2 YFSETQ. CDR3 sequence: CASSLDGTRFGEQYF. The CDR3 DNA sequence: TGCGCCAGCAGCTTGGATGGGACTAGATTTGGCGAGCAGTACTTC. The whole variable domain, remainder taken from reference TRBV5-1 and TRBJ2-7, is KAGVTQTPRYLIKTRGQQVTLSCSPISGHRSVSWYQQTPGQGLQFLFEYFSETQRNKGNFPGRFSGRQFSNSRSEMNVSTLELGDSALYLCASSLDGTRFGEQYFGPGTRLTVT.

This clonotype was recorded many times. The chain combines TRBV21-1 with TRBJ2-1; the table's D call of TRBD2 was not tested on the DNA. TRBV21-1 is given as a pseudogene. The CDR3 sequence is 15 residues long. The CDR3 DNA reads TGTGCCAGCACCCTAGCGGAGGGGTCCTACAATGAGCAGTTCTTC. The encoded protein is CASTLAEGSYNEQFF.

This rearrangement joins TRBV5-1 to TRBJ2-1; 7 bases align to TRBD2. The germline V gene encodes CDR1 SGHRS and CDR2 YFSETQ. The trim removed 4 bases at V and 0 bases at J, leaving 10 bases unmatched. The CDR3 length is 17 residues. CDR3: CASSTPSGRNSYNEQFF. Written as DNA, the CDR3 is TGCGCCAGCAGCACCCCTAGCGGACGAAACTCCTACAATGAGCAGTTCTTC.

This clonotype came up a few times. J is TRBJ1-1 and V is TRBV9; 7 bases match TRBD1. This CDR3 region has 14 residues. Germline V gene data show CDR1 as SGDLS and CDR2 as YYNGEE. J lost 11 bases, V lost 2 bases, and 12 bases had no gene match. The CDR3 sequence is CASSVRDSGYGAFF. CDR3 in DNA: TGTGCCAGCAGCGTTAGGGACAGTGGCTACGGGGCTTTCTTT.

This clonotype was seen a few times. This chain joins TRBV19 and TRBJ2-1, with a tentative D call TRBD1 (5 bases). Trimming took off 3 bases at V and 0 bases at J, with 15 bases between the two ends. Germline V gene lookup returns CDR1 LNHDA and CDR2 SQIVND (reference sequence). The CDR3 is 17 residues long. The CDR3 region has the DNA TGTGCCAGTAGTATGGTTAGGGGCCTCAGCTCCTACAATGAGCAGTTCTTC. Its protein product is CASSMVRGLSSYNEQFF.

This clonotype was seen more than once but under ten times. J is TRBJ2-7 and V is TRBV2; D remains ambiguous. Trimming took off 4 bases at V and 3 bases at J, with 7 bases between the two ends. The CDR3 runs 12 residues. Germline V gene data show CDR1 as SNHLY and CDR2 as FYNNEI. The CDR3 DNA sequence: TGTGCCAGCAGTGGACAACGCTACGAGCAGTACTTC. This encodes CASSGQRYEQYF.

This clonotype was observed once. This may arise from a read error, as a much more abundant clone is one base away. The chain employs TRBV18 and TRBJ2-3, with 11 bases that match TRBD2. This CDR3 region has 15 residues. Germline trimming cut 6 bases from V and 6 bases from J; bases unmatched to any gene: 8. Germline V gene sequence: CDR1 KGHSH, CDR2 LQKENI. The CDR3 DNA reads as TGTGCCAGCTCGCCCATGACTAGCGGGGTCGATACGCAGTATTTT. Its translation: CASSPMTSGVDTQYF.

This clonotype was counted a few times. The CDR3 loop is CASSRTIRGAWGYTF. CDR3 DNA: TGTGCCAGCAGCCGAACAATTCGGGGGGCCTGGGGCTACACCTTC. This chain connects TRBV3-1 to TRBJ1-2; D is possibly TRBD1 (6 bases). V was shortened by 4 bases and J by 8 bases, with 20 bases between the two germline ends. The CDR3 has 15 residues. From germline, CDR1 is LGHDT and CDR2 YNNKEL (reference sequence).

The V gene is TRBV5-1, the J gene TRBJ1-1; the D gene is possibly TRBD1 (6 bases). Germline values: CDR1 SGHRS, CDR2 YFSETQ. The V and J ends lost 4 bases and 4 bases respectively, with 17 bases between them. The CDR3 totals 15 residues. The CDR3 nucleotides read TGCGCCAGCAGCCCGAGGTACAGGGAGGGCACTGAAGCTTTCTTT. Protein product: CASSPRYREGTEAFF.

This clonotype was seen more than once but under ten times. This CDR3 is CASSEGRRGHTDTQYF. The CDR3 bases are TGCGCCAGCAGTGAGGGTCGTAGGGGGCACACAGATACGCAGTATTTT. The rearrangement uses TRBV10-1 and TRBJ2-3; TRBD1 agrees at 7 bases. Germline V CDR1 and CDR2: WNHNN, SYGVQD (reference sequence). This CDR3 region has 16 residues. V lost 2 bases, J lost 2 bases, and 7 bases stayed unmatched.

A word on this clonotype: The conserved phenylalanine or tryptophan normally closing the CDR3 is absent here, so this likely arose from a read error. The V call is TRBV7-2, the J call TRBJ2-5; no firm D call. The CDR3 runs 12 residues. Looked up from germline, CDR1 is SGHTA and CDR2 is FQGNSA. The V and J ends lost 0 bases and 4 bases respectively, with 3 bases between them. CDR3 bases: TGTGCCAGCAGCTTAGCGGGAGAGACCCAGTACTCC. Its translation is CASSLAGETQYS.

This clonotype was found many times. The rearrangement links TRBV29-1 to TRBJ2-1; D remains ambiguous. Germline V gene sequence: CDR1 SQVTM, CDR2 ANQGSEA. The CDR3 has 14 amino acids. Trimming removed 7 bases at V and 2 bases at J, with 15 bases between. CDR3 loop: CSAVRHSPYNEQFF. The CDR3 DNA is TGCAGCGCCGTCCGACATTCCCCCTACAATGAGCAGTTCTTC.